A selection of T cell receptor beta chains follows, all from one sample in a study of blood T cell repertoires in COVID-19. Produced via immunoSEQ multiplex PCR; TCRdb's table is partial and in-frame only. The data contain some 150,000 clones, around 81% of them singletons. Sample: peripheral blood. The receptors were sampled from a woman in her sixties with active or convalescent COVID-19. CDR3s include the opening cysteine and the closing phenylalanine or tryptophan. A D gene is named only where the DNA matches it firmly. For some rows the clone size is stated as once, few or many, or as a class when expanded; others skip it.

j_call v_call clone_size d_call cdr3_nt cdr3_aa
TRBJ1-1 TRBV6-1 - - TGTGCCAGCAGTGATTCAGGATCGATAAACACTGAAGCTTTCTTT CASSDSGSINTEAFF
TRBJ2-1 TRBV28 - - TGTGCCAGCAGGCCTTCGGGGTCTCGGAATGAGCAGTTCTTC CASRPSGSRNEQFF
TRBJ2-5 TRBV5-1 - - TGCGCCAGCAGCTGGGCAACAGGGACCCAAGAGACCCAGTACTTC CASSWATGTQETQYF
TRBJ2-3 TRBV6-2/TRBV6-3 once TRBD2 TGTGCCAGCAGTTTACTAGCGGAATCCTACACAGATACGCAGTATTTT CASSLLAESYTDTQYF
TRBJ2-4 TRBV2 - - TGTGCCAGCAGGACCCAGAGGGAGAGGCTAGCCAAAAACATTCAGTACTTC CASRTQRERLAKNIQYF
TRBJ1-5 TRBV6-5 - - - CASSSSTGGGQPQHF
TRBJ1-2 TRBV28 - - TGTGCCAGCAACCCGCAGGGCCTCTATGGCTACACCTTC CASNPQGLYGYTF
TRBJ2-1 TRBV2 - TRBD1 TGTGCCAGCAGTAGACAGGGCACGGGGATTCAGGAGCAGTTCTTC CASSRQGTGIQEQFF
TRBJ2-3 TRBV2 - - TGTGCCAGCAGGGTACTCGCAGATACGCAGTATTTT CASRVLADTQYF
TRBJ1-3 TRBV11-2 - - TGTGCCAGCAGCTTAGATGGGGTGCGGGGGACCGGAAACACCATATATTTT CASSLDGVRGTGNTIYF
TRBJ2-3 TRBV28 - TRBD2 TGTGCCAGCAGCTACCTCTTTGGAGCGGGAGGCGGGGTGCACGCAGATACGCAGTATTTT CASSYLFGAGGGVHADTQYF